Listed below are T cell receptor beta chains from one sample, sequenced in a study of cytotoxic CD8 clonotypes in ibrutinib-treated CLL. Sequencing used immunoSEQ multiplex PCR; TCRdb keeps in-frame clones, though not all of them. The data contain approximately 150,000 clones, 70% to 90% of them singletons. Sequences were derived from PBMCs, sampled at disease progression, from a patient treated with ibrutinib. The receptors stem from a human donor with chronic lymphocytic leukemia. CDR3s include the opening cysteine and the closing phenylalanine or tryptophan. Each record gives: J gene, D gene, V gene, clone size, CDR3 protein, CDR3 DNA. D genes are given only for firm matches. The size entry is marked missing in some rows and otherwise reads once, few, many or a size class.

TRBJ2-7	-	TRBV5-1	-	CASSWRIGGSEQYF	TGCGCCAGCAGCTGGAGGATCGGAGGGAGCGAGCAGTACTTC
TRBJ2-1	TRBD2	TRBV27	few	CASSPIWTSGRGDEQFF	TGTGCCAGCAGTCCAATATGGACTAGCGGTCGGGGGGATGAGCAGTTCTTC
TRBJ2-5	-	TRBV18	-	CASSPQPLETQYF	TGTGCCAGCTCACCGCAACCGTTAGAGACCCAGTACTTC
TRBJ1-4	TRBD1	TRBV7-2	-	CASSSWTGVDEKLFF	TGTGCCAGCAGCTCCTGGACAGGGGTGGACGAAAAACTGTTTTTT
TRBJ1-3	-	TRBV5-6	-	CASKEGNTIYF	TGTGCCAGCAAGGAGGGAAACACCATATATTTT
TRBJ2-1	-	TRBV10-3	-	CAIREEGSYNEQFF	TGTGCCATCAGAGAGGAGGGGTCCTACAATGAGCAGTTCTTC
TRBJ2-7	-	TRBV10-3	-	CAIRPIQGGYEQYF	TGTGCCATCCGGCCTATACAGGGTGGTTACGAGCAGTACTTC
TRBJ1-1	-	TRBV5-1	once	CASSLIQRMNTEAFF	TGCGCCAGCAGCTTGATACAGCGGATGAACACTGAAGCTTTCTTT
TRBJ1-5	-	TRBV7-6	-	CASSPDSNQPQHF	TGTGCCAGCAGCCCCGATAGCAATCAGCCCCAGCATTTT
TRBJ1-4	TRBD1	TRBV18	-	CASSPPDRGSRKLFF	TGTGCCAGCTCACCCCCTGACAGGGGGTCGCGGAAACTGTTTTTT
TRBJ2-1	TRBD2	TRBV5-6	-	CASSEGREYYNEQFF	TGTGCCAGCAGCGAGGGGCGGGAGTACTACAATGAGCAGTTCTTC
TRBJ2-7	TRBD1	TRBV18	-	CASSLKDRAFAEQYF	TGTGCCAGCTCACTTAAGGACAGGGCGTTCGCCGAGCAGTACTTC